The 21 T cell receptor beta chains listed next were all sequenced from one sample in a study of T cell clonality in common variable immunodeficiency. Repertoires were generated with immunoSEQ multiplex PCR, while TCRdb's copy carries only in-frame clones and drops some. Found here are 40,000 to 55,000 clones, no singletons; the ten largest cover approximately 6.2%. The specimen was peripheral blood mononuclear cells. Receptors were obtained from a person aged 18-69 years in good health.

This clone has ten or more counts. The CDR3 is cut off 3 residues early in the read; its end comes from the germline J gene. The chain employs TRBV12-3 or TRBV12-4 and TRBJ2-1; 8 bases are a match to TRBD1. This CDR3 is 14 amino acids long. V gave up 3 bases and J gave up 6 bases; unmatched junction bases: 4. The sequenced part of the CDR3 DNA is TGTGCCAGCAGTTTGACAGGGGTAGTCAATGAG. Translated: CASSLTGVVNE. The CDR3 reads in full as CASSLTGVVNEQFF.

At least ten counts were recorded for this clone. With the read ending 3 residues before the CDR3 end, the germline J gene is used to fill in that end. The chain links TRBV2 to TRBJ2-5; weak D call: TRBD2 (6 bases). This CDR3 contains 13 residues. Germline CDR1 reads SNHLY; CDR2 reads FYNNEI. Between the trimmed V and J ends, which lost 6 bases and 4 bases, there was a span of 12 bases. This chain's CDR3 is CASRDWGGETQYF. The covered CDR3 bases are TGTGCCAGCAGGGACTGGGGAGGAGAGACC.

This clone was recorded at least ten times. The read terminates 3 residues ahead of where the CDR3 ends, so the germline J gene completes it. V usage is TRBV7-9 and J usage is TRBJ1-1; maybe TRBD1 (5 bases). From germline, CDR1 is SEHNR and CDR2 FQNEAQ (reference sequence). The CDR3 covers 15 residues. Deletions cut 1 base from V and 0 bases from J, with 9 bases between. The CDR3 protein is CASSLDRQMNTEAFF. The CDR3 DNA, read in part, is TGTGCCAGCAGCTTAGACAGGCAGATGAACACTGAA.

This clone was recorded many times. The CDR3 goes on 3 residues after the read ends, and that part is filled in from the germline J gene. J is TRBJ2-1 and V is TRBV19, with no clear D. V dropped 6 bases and J dropped 2 bases, with 2 bases sitting between them. The CDR3 contains 11 residues. Germline V CDR1 and CDR2: LNHDA, SQIVND (reference sequence). The CDR3 DNA, read in part, is TGTGCCAGTAGCACCTACAATGAG. Translated: CASSTYNE. The whole CDR3 protein reads CASSTYNEQFF. The full variable domain, its missing parts supplied by reference TRBV19 and TRBJ2-1, is DGGITQSPKYLFRKEGQNVTLSCEQNLNHDAMYWYRQDPGQGLRLIYYSQIVNDFQKGDIAEGYSVSREKKESFPLTVTSAQKNPTAFYLCASSTYNEQFFGPGTRLTVL.

This clone came up many times. The read ends 3 residues shy of where the CDR3 ends; the end is completed using the germline J gene. This chain connects TRBV7-9 to TRBJ1-2, with 11 bases lining up with TRBD1. CDR1 and CDR2 (germline): SEHNR, FQNEAQ (reference sequence). The CDR3 spans 15 residues. The CDR3 protein is CASSLAGQGGEGYTF. CDR3 bases read: TGTGCCAGCAGCTTAGCGGGACAGGGGGGTGAAGGC.

This clone was recorded many times. The CDR3 goes on 3 residues after the read ends, and that part is filled in from the germline J gene. J is TRBJ2-3 and V is TRBV27, with D possibly TRBD2 on 6 matching bases. Per germline, CDR1 MNHEY and CDR2 SMNVEV (reference sequence). The CDR3 loop spans 15 amino acids. V was pared by 5 bases and J by 0 bases, with 12 bases between. The CDR3 sequence: CASSPGTFSTDTQYF. The CDR3 DNA, read in part, is TGTGCCAGCAGTCCCGGGACTTTTAGCACAGATACG.

This clone has a count of ten or more. The missing CDR3 end, 3 residues past where the read stops, is filled in from the germline J gene. The chain is built from TRBV12-3 or TRBV12-4 and TRBJ2-3; the match to TRBD2 covers 11 bases. The CDR3 covers 16 residues. Unmatched junction bases numbered 9, after V lost 3 bases and J lost 7 bases. CDR3 residues: CASSFPTGLADNTQYF. The sequenced CDR3 bases are TGTGCCAGCAGTTTTCCAACGGGACTAGCGGACAATACG.

This clone has at least ten counts. Incomplete CDR3 DNA: TGCAGTGCTAGGGTTCTGGGACAGGGCTCCTACGAG. Translating it yields CSARVLGQGSYE. The whole CDR3 protein is CSARVLGQGSYEQYF. The rearrangement joins TRBV20-1 to TRBJ2-7; TRBD1 matches 9 bases. With the read ending 3 residues before the CDR3 end, the germline J gene is used to fill in that end. Germline CDR1 reads DFQATT; CDR2 reads SNEGSKA (reference sequence). The CDR3 runs to 15 residues. The trim removed 3 bases at V and 0 bases at J, leaving 6 bases unmatched.

This clone came up many times. The read ends 3 residues early relative to the CDR3; the germline J gene fills the gap. The rearrangement uses TRBV20-1 and TRBJ2-2; no firm D call. The CDR3 has 10 residues. CDR1 and CDR2 (germline): DFQATT, SNEGSKA (reference sequence). CDR3 protein: CSARDTGLFF. The part of the CDR3 DNA that was read is TGCAGTGCTAGAGATACGGGG.

This clone has ten or more counts. Sequencing ends 3 residues short of the CDR3 end; the germline J gene provides the rest. The V gene is TRBV12-5, the J gene TRBJ2-2; 7 bases agree with TRBD2. V lost 6 bases, J lost 3 bases, and 10 bases stayed unmatched. This CDR3 contains 16 residues. Germline V CDR1 and CDR2: LGHNT, FRNRAP. CDR3 bases read: TGTGCTAGTGGCCCTAGTGGGGGGGTGTACACCGGGGAG. This codes for CASGPSGGVYTGE. The whole CDR3 protein reads CASGPSGGVYTGELFF.

This clone was counted many times. Read coverage stops 3 residues before the CDR3 terminus; the germline J gene supplies the remainder. The chain is built from TRBV20-1 and TRBJ2-3, with TRBD2 matching 11 bases. The CDR3 loop spans 17 amino acids. J was trimmed by 3 bases and V by 0 bases; bases with no gene match: 8. Per germline, CDR1 DFQATT and CDR2 SNEGSKA (reference sequence). This CDR3 is CSARDLDSGGATDTQYF. The DNA read from the CDR3 is TGCAGTGCTAGAGATCTGGATAGCGGGGGGGCAACAGATACG.

This clone was recorded many times. Coverage ceases 3 residues before the CDR3 finishes, and the germline J gene fills in the end. This chain uses TRBV19 with TRBJ2-5; the match to TRBD1 covers 9 bases. V trimming: 8 bases; J trimming: 5 bases; junction bases outside the gene matches: 9. CDR1 and CDR2 (germline): LNHDA, SQIVND (reference sequence). This CDR3 has 14 residues. CDR3 loop: CASSRGQGIETQYF. The CDR3 DNA, read in part, is TGTGCCAGTTCGCGGGGACAGGGAATCGAGACC.

This clone came up many times. The read ends 3 residues before the CDR3 terminus; that terminus is restored from the germline J gene. The V call is TRBV19, the J call TRBJ1-6, with D unresolved. The CDR3 consists of 13 residues. Germline assignment: CDR1 LNHDA and CDR2 SQIVND (reference sequence). V lost 7 bases, J lost 4 bases, and 8 bases lay in between. The CDR3 is CASMQTYNSPLHF. The covered CDR3 bases are TGTGCCAGTATGCAGACTTATAATTCACCC.

This clone was recorded at least ten times. The CDR3 end lies 3 residues beyond the end of the read and is filled in from the germline J gene. V and J are TRBV30 and TRBJ2-1; D is perhaps TRBD2 (6 bases). V lost 2 bases, J lost 0 bases, and 17 bases lay in between. The CDR3 has 17 residues. CDR1 GTSNPN and CDR2 SVGIG come from the germline V gene (reference sequence). The CDR3 DNA, read in part, is TGTGCCTGGAGTTCCACGGGACTCATGAGCTCCTACAATGAG. Protein: CAWSSTGLMSSYNE. The complete CDR3 reads CAWSSTGLMSSYNEQFF.

This clone was counted at least ten times. The read finishes 3 residues shy of the CDR3 end, and the germline J gene is used to complete it. The rearrangement uses TRBV18 and TRBJ2-4; TRBD1 matches at 8 bases. In germline, CDR1 is KGHSH, CDR2 LQKENI. The CDR3 runs 17 residues. The ends lost 3 bases at V and 0 bases at J; junction bases unmatched: 7. Incomplete CDR3 DNA: TGTGCCAGCTCACCGGGGGGACAGGTTCTAGCCAAAAACATT. Translation: CASSPGGQVLAKNI. Given in full, the CDR3 is CASSPGGQVLAKNIQYF. Complete variable domain (other parts from reference TRBV18 and TRBJ2-4): NAGVMQNPRHLVRRRGQEARLRCSPMKGHSHVYWYRQLPEEGLKFMVYLQKENIIDESGMPKERFSAEFPKEGPSILRIQQVVRGDSAAYFCASSPGGQVLAKNIQYFGAGTRLSVL.

This clone was recorded many times. The read terminates 3 residues before the CDR3 end, so the remaining end is supplied by the germline J gene. The chain couples TRBV7-2 to TRBJ1-2, with 7 bases identical to TRBD1. The CDR3 spans 15 residues. The germline V gene has CDR1 SGHTA and CDR2 FQGNSA. Unmatched junction bases numbered 12, after V lost 6 bases and J lost 5 bases. The sequenced CDR3 bases are TGTGCCAGCAGGAGACCGGGACAGTCTCTTTATGGC. Encoded protein: CASRRPGQSLYG. The entire CDR3 is CASRRPGQSLYGYTF.

On this clone: The observed sequence ends 3 residues before the CDR3 terminus, with the missing tail filled in from the germline J gene. This chain joins TRBV5-1 and TRBJ2-5; 9 bases are a match to TRBD1. Germline CDR1 and CDR2: SGHRS and YFSETQ. The CDR3 spans 16 residues. The CDR3 DNA, read in part, is TGCGCCAGCGCCCAGGGTGGGGGACAGGGACTGGATACC. This gives the protein CASAQGGGQGLDT. The entire CDR3 protein is CASAQGGGQGLDTQYF.

This clone was observed many times. CDR3 DNA (partial): TGTGCCAGCAGCAATACAGGGGGCCGGAATTCACCC. It encodes CASSNTGGRNSP. In full, the CDR3 reads CASSNTGGRNSPLHF. The J gene is TRBJ1-6, the V gene TRBV7-9; 9 bases agree with TRBD1. Sequencing ends 3 residues short of the CDR3 end; the germline J gene provides the rest. The ends lost 5 bases at V and 7 bases at J; junction bases unmatched: 6. This CDR3 is built from 15 residues. Germline CDR1 SEHNR, CDR2 FQNEAQ (reference sequence).

This clone has a count of ten or more. The read ends 3 residues before the CDR3 terminus; that terminus is restored from the germline J gene. The chain links TRBV7-8 to TRBJ2-5, with D unresolved. The CDR3 runs 14 residues. The germline V gene has CDR1 SGHVS and CDR2 FQNEAQ. V was pared by 1 base and J by 4 bases, with 10 bases between. The part of the CDR3 DNA that was read is TGTGCCAGCAGCTTAGTCTTACTCGGAGAGACC. Its protein product is CASSLVLLGET. The entire CDR3 protein reads CASSLVLLGETQYF.

The table lists this clone with many counts. The read ends 3 residues before the CDR3 terminus; that terminus is restored from the germline J gene. This chain uses TRBV11-2 with TRBJ2-7; D ambiguous. Germline assignment: CDR1 SGHAT and CDR2 FQNNGV. The CDR3 runs to 14 residues. Trimming shortened V by 0 bases and J by 0 bases, and 6 bases separated the two germline ends. The CDR3 bases that were read are TGTGCCAGCAGCTTAGATCCCCACTCCTACGAG. This codes for CASSLDPHSYE. The entire CDR3 protein is CASSLDPHSYEQYF. Full variable domain (rest looked up from reference TRBV11-2 and TRBJ2-7): EAGVAQSPRYKIIEKRQSVAFWCNPISGHATLYWYQQILGQGPKLLIQFQNNGVVDDSQLPKDRFSAERLKGVDSTLKIQPAKLEDSAVYLCASSLDPHSYEQYFGPGTRLTVT.

This clone was counted ten times or more. From the germline J gene comes the end of the CDR3, since the read stops 3 residues before it. The sample holds other DNA sequences that translate to the same CDR3. The genes are TRBV5-1 and TRBJ1-2; TRBD1 matches at 7 bases. The CDR3 totals 11 residues. CDR1 is SGHRS, CDR2 YFSETQ, per germline. V lost 7 bases and J lost 6; bases outside the gene matches: 3. Here the CDR3 reads CASQTGNGYTF. Incomplete CDR3 DNA: TGCGCCAGCCAGACAGGGAATGGC. Full variable domain (remainder filled in from reference TRBV5-1 and TRBJ1-2): KAGVTQTPRYLIKTRGQQVTLSCSPISGHRSVSWYQQTPGQGLQFLFEYFSETQRNKGNFPGRFSGRQFSNSRSEMNVSTLELGDSALYLCASQTGNGYTFGSGTRLTVV.